Listed here is a single T cell receptor beta chain. The antigen is undetermined. This CDR3 region has 18 residues. The junction had 17 bases not matched to a gene; V was cut back by 5 bases and J by 5 bases. CDR1 is SEHNR, CDR2 FQNEAQ, per germline (reference sequence). The record originates from a study of T cells in Graves' hyperthyroidism and ophthalmopathy. About the study: At the time of initial diagnosis and before any treatment, peripheral blood was collected. Study outcomes and limitations: Through a model of 13 V-J features, ophthalmopathy was separated from stable hyperthyroidism. Model output signaled ophthalmopathy a median approximately 6 months ahead of onset.

The study defined stable Graves' hyperthyroidism as no ophthalmopathy progression within 18 months. Template material for amplifying TCR beta CDR3 regions consisted of RNA transcripts. An initial round of RT-PCR targeting the TCR CDR3 relied on the HTBI primer set. TCRdb re-called the multiplex PCR reads through MiXCR, storing one row per CDR3 protein. The profile shows 350,000 to 450,000 distinct CDR3 sequences, over 11% of them singletons. The J gene is TRBJ2-7, the V gene TRBV7-9; TRBD2 agrees at 11 bases. The origin of this receptor is an older woman with Graves' hyperthyroidism. What was sequenced was blood. For the CDR3, the DNA is TGTGCCAGCAGCCTTGGAATACTGGGACTAGCGGCAGCCGACGAGCAGTACTTC. Protein: CASSLGILGLAAADEQYF.